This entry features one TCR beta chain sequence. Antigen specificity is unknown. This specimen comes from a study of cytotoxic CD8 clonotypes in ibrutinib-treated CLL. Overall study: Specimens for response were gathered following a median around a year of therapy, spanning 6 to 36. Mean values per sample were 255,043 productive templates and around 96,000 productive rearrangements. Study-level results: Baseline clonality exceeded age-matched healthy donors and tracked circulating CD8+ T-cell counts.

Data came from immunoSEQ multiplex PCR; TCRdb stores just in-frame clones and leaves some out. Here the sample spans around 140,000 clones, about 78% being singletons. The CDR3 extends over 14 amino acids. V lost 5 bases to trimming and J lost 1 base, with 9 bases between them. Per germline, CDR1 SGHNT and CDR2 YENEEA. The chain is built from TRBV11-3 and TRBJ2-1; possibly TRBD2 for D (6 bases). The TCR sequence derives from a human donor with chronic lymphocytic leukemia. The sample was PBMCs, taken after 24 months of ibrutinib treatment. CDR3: CASSPGVSYNEQFF. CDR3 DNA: TGTGCCAGCAGCCCGGGGGTGTCCTACAATGAGCAGTTCTTC.